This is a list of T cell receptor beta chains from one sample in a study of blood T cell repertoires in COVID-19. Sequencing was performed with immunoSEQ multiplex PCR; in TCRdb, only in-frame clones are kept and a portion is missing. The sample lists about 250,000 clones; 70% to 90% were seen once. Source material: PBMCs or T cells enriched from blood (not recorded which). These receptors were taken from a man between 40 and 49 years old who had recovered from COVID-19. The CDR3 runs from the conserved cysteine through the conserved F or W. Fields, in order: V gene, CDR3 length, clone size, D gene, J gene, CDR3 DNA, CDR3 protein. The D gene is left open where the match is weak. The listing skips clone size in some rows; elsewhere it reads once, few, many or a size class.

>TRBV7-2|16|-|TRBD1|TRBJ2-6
TGTGCCAGCAGCCTCGACAGGGCCTCTGGGGCCAACGTCCTGACTTTC
CASSLDRASGANVLTF
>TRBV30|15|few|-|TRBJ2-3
TGTGCCTGGAGTGTACTTGCGGGGGCCACAGATACGCAGTATTTT
CAWSVLAGATDTQYF
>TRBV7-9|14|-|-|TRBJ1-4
TGTGCCAGCAGCTTAAGACAGCTAAATGAAAAACTGTTTTTT
CASSLRQLNEKLFF
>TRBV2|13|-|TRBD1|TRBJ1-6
TGTGCCAGCAGGGACAGGGGTAATTCACCCCTCCACTTT
CASRDRGNSPLHF
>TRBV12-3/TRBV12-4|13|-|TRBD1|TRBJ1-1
TGTGCCAGCAGAACCGGGACAGGGTCTGAAGCTTTCTTT
CASRTGTGSEAFF
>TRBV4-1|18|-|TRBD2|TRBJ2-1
TGCGCCAGCAGCCATCCCCAAGGGGCGGGAGGACCTTTCAATGAGCAGTTCTTC
CASSHPQGAGGPFNEQFF
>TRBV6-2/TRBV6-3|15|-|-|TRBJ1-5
TGTGCCAGCAGCCGGGACAATGGGAGCAATCAGCCCCAGCATTTT
CASSRDNGSNQPQHF
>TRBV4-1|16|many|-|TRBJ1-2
TGCGCCAGCAGCCACTGGTCGCGGGAGAGGGGTTATGGCTACACCTTC
CASSHWSRERGYGYTF
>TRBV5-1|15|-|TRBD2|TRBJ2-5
TGCGCCAGCAGCTGGACTAGCGGGGGAGGGGAGACCCAGTACTTC
CASSWTSGGGETQYF
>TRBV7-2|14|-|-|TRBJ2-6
TGTGCCAGCATCAGGGGCCCTGGGGCCAACGTCCTGACTTTC
CASIRGPGANVLTF